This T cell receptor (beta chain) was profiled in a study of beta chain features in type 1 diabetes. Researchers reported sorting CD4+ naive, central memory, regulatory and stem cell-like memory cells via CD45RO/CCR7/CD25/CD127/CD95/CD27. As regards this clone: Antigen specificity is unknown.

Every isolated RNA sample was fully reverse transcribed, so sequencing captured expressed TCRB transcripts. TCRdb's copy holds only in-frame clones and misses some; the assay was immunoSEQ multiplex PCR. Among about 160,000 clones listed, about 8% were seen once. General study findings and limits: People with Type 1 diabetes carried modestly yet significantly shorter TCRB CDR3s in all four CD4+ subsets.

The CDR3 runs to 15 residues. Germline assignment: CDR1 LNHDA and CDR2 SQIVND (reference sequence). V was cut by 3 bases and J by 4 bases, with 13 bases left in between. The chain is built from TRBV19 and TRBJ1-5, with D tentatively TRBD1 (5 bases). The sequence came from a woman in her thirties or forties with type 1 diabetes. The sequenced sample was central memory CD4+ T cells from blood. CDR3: CASSMLGGGNQPQHF. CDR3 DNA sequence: TGTGCCAGTAGTATGTTGGGGGGAGGGAATCAGCCCCAGCATTTT.